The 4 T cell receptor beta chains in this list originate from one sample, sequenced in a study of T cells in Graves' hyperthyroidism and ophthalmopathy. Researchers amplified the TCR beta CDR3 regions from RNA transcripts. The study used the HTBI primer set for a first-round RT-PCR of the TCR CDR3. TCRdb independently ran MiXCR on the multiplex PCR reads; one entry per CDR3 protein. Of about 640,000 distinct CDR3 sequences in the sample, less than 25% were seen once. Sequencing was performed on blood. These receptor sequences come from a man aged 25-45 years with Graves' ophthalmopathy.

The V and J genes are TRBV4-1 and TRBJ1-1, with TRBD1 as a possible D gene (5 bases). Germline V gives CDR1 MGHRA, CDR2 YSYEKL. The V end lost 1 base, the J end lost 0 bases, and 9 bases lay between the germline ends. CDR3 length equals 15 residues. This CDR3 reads CASSQASGVNTEAFF. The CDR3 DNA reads TGCGCCAGCAGCCAAGCCTCGGGGGTGAACACTGAAGCTTTCTTT.

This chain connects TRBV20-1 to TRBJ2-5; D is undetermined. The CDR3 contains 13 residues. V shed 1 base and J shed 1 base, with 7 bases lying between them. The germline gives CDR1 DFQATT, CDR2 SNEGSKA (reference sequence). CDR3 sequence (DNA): TGCAGTGCTAGAGCTACATTCCAAGAGACCCAGTACTTC. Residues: CSARATFQETQYF.

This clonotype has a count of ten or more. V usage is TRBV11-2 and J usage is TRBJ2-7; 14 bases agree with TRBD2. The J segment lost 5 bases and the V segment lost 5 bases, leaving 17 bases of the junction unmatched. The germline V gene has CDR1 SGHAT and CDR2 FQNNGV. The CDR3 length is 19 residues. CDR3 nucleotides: TGTGCCAGCAGCCGGACCCCGGGACTAGCGGGAGTTGGGATGCACGAGCAGTACTTC. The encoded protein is CASSRTPGLAGVGMHEQYF.

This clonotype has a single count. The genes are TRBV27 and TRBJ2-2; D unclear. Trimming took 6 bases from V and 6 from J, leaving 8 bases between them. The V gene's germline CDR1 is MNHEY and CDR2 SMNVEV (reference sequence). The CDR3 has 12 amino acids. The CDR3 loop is CASRGGSGELFF. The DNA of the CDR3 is TGTGCCAGCAGGGGTGGATCCGGGGAGCTGTTTTTT.